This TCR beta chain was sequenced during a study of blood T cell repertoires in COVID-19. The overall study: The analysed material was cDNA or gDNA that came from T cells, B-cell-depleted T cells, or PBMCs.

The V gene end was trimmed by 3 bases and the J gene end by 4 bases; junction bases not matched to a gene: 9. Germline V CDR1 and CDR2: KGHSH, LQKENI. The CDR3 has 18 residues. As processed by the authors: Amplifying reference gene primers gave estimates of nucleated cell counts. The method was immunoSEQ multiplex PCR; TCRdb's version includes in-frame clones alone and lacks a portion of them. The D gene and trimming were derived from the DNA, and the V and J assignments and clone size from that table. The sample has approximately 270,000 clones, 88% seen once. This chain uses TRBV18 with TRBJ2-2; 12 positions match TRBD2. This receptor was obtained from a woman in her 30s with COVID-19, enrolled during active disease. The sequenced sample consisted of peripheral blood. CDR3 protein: CASSPLTSGGLRTGELFF. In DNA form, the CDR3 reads TGTGCCAGCTCACCGCTGACTAGCGGGGGCCTCCGCACCGGGGAGCTGTTTTTT.